This TCR beta chain was sequenced in a study of cytomegalovirus exposure and HLA in healthy donors. Trimming took 4 bases from V and 1 from J, leaving 10 bases between them. CDR1 is KGHSY and CDR2 is FQNENV in the germline V gene. CDR3 size: 15 residues. About this clone itself: Its antigen is as yet unknown.

General study results and limits: Several of the most significant clusters were apparently associated with common viral pathogens in a later analysis. Association of a missense DCLRE1C variant with TCR beta V- and J-gene trimming was reported in a later analysis. The classifier, whose performance was assessed in both the original and validation cohorts, reportedly diagnosed cytomegalovirus status with high specificity and sensitivity.

PCR used 60 Vbeta primers and 13 Jbeta primers. Original methodology: Later analysis identified some 80 million unique TCR beta chains, 8.5 million to 13 million shared. TCRdb keeps only in-frame clones here, not all; method: immunoSEQ multiplex PCR. That table furnishes V, J and clone size, whereas the DNA furnished D and trimming. The sample carries more than 95,000 clones, approximately 86% recorded once. Sequencing used PBMCs. The rearrangement links TRBV16 to TRBJ2-2; D ambiguous. The source of this sequence is a young man in good health and CMV-seronegative. The CDR3, as DNA: TGTGCCAGCAGCCCCCGCCAGTTGAACACCGGGGAGCTGTTTTTT. It encodes CASSPRQLNTGELFF.